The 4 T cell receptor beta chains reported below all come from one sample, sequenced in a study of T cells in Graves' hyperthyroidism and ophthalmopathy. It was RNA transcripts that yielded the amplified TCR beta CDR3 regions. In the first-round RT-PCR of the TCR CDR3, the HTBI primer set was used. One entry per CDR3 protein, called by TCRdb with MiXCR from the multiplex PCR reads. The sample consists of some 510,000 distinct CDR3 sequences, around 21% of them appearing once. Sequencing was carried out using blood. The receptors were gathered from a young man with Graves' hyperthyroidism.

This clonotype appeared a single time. CDR3 DNA sequence: TGTGCCAGTAGTATGCAGGATTCTCAGCCCCAGCATTTT. Protein sequence: CASSMQDSQPQHF. The V call is TRBV19, the J call TRBJ1-5; D remains ambiguous. The CDR3 length is 13 residues. Germline assignment: CDR1 LNHDA and CDR2 SQIVND (reference sequence). Deletions cut 3 bases from V and 6 bases from J, with 9 bases between.

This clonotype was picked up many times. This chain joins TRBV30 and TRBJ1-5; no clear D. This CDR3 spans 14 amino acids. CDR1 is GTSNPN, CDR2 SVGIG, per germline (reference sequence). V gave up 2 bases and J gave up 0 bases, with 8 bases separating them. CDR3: CAWSTGYSNQPQHF. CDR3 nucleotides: TGTGCCTGGAGTACGGGTTATAGCAATCAGCCCCAGCATTTT.

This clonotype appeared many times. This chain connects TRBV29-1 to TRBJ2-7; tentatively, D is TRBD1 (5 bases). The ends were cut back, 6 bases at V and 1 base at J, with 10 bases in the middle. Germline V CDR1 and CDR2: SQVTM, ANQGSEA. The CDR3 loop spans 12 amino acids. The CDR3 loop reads CSVNSGSYEQYF. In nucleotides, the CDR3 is TGCAGCGTAAATTCAGGGTCCTACGAGCAGTACTTC.

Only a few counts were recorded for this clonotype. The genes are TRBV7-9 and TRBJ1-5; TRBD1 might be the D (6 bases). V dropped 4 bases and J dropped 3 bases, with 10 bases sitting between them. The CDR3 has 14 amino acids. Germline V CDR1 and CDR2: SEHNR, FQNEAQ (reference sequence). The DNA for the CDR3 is TGTGCCAGCAGCTCCCAGGGACACAATCAGCCCCAGCATTTT. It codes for CASSSQGHNQPQHF.